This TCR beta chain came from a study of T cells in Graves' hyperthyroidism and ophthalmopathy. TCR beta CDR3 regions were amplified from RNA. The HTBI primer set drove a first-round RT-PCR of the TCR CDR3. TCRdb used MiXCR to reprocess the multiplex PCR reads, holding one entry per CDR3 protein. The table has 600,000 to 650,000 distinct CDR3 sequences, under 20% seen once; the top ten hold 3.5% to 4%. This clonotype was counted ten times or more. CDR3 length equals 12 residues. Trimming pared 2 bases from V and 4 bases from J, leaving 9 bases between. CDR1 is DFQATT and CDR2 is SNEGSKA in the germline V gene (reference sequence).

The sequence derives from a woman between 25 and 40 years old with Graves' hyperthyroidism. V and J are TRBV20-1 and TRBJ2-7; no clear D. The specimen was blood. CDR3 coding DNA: TGCAGTGCTAGACAGGCCGGGTACGAGCAGTACTTC. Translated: CSARQAGYEQYF.